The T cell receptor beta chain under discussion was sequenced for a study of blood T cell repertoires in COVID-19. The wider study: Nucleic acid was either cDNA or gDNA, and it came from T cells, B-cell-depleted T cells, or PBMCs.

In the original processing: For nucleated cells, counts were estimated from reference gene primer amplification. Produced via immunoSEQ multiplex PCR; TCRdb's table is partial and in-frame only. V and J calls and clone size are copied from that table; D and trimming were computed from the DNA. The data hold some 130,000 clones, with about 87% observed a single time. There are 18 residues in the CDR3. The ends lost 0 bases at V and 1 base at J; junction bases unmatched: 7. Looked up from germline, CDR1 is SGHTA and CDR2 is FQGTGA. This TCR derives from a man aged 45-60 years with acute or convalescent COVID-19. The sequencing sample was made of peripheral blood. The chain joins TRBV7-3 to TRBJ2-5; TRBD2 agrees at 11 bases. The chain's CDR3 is CASSLTLGTSGFQETQYF. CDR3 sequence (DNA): TGTGCCAGCAGCTTAACTCTCGGGACTAGCGGATTCCAAGAGACCCAGTACTTC.